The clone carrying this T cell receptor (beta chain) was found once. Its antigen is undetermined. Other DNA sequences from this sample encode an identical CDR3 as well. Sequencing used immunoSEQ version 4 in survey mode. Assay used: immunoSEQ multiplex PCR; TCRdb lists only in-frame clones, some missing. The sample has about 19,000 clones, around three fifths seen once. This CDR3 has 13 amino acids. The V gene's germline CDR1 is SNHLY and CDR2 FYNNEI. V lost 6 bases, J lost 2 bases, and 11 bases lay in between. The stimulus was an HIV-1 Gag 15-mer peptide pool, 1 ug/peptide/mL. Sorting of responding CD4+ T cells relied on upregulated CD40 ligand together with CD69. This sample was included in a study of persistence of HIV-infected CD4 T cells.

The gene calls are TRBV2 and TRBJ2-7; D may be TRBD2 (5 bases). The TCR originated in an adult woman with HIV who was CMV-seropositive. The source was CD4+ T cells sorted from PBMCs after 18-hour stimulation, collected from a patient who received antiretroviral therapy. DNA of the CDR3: TGTGCCAGCAGCCGGACTTCCCCCTACGAGCAGTACGTC. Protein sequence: CASSRTSPYEQYV.